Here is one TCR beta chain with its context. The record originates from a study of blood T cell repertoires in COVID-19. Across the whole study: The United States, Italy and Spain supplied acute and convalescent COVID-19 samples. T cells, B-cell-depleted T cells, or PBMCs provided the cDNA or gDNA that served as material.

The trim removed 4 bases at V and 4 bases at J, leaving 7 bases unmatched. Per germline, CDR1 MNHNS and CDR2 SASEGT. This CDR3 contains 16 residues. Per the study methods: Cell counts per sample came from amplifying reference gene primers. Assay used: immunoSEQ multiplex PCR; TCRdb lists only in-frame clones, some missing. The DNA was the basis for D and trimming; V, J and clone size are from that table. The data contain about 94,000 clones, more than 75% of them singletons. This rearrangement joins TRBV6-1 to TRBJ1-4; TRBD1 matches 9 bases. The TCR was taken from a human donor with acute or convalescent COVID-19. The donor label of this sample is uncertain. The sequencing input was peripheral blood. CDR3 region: CASSVTGTGFNEKLFF. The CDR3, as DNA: TGTGCCAGCAGTGTGACCGGGACAGGGTTTAATGAAAAACTGTTTTTT.